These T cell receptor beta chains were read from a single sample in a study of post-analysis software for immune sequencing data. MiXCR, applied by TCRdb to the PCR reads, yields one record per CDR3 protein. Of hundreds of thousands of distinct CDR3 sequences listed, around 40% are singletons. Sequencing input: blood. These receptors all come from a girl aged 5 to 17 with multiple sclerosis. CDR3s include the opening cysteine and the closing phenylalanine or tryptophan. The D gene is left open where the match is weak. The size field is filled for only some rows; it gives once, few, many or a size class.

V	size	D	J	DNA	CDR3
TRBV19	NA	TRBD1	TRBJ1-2	TGTGCCAGTAACGGAGGGACAGGGGGCGTCTATGGCTACACCTTC	CASNGGTGGVYGYTF
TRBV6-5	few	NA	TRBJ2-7	TGTGCCAGCAATCAGGGTACCGAGCAGTACTTC	CASNQGTEQYF
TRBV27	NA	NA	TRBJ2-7	TGTGCCAGCAGTCCAAATATAGTCCTAGGGTCCTACGAGCAGTACTTC	CASSPNIVLGSYEQYF
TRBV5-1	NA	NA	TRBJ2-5	TGCGCCAGCAGCCAACAGCACGGGGGAGAGACCCAGTACTTC	CASSQQHGGETQYF
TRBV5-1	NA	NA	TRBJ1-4	TGCGCCAGCAGCCCTCGAACTAATGAAAAACTGTTTTTT	CASSPRTNEKLFF
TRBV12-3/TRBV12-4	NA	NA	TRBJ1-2	TGTGCCAGCACGGCCACTAACTATGGCTACACCTTC	CASTATNYGYTF
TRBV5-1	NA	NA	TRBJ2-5	TGCGCCAGCAGCTTGGAAACCGGGCTCGAGACCCAGTACTTC	CASSLETGLETQYF
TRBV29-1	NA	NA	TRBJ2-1	TGCAGCGTTGAAAACAGACCTGGAAATGAGCAGTTCTTC	CSVENRPGNEQFF
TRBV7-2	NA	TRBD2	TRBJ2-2	TGTGCCAGCAGTTTCGGGGGGGGCACCGGGGAGCTGTTTTTT	CASSFGGGTGELFF
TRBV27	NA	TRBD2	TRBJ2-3	TGTGCCAGCAGGGATAGGACTAGCGGGGAGACAGATACGCAGTATTTT	CASRDRTSGETDTQYF
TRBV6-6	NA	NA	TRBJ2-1	TGTGCCAGCAACCTCATAGTTCCCTCCTACAATGAGCAGTTCTTC	CASNLIVPSYNEQFF
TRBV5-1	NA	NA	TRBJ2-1	TGCGCCAGCAGCTTCCCTAGAACCTACAATGAGCAGTTCTTC	CASSFPRTYNEQFF
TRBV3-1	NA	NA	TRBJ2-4	TGTGCCAGCAGCCAAGATACCCAGGGGAGGTTGAGCATTCAGTACTTC	CASSQDTQGRLSIQYF
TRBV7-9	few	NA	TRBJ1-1	TGTGCCAGCAGCTCCTATGCGGAGAACACTGAAGCTTTCTTT	CASSSYAENTEAFF